One and the same sample provided the 28 T cell receptor beta chains below, sequenced in a study of blood T cell repertoires in COVID-19. Only in-frame clones appear in the TCRdb table, and some are missing; sequencing was by immunoSEQ multiplex PCR. This sample yields 100,000 or so clones, of which 80% to 95% are seen a single time; 5.7% belongs to the top ten. The sequenced sample was peripheral blood. These receptors came from a man aged 65 to 85 with acute or convalescent COVID-19.

This clone was detected only a few times. This chain links TRBV3-1 (or the pseudogene TRBV3-2) with TRBJ1-6, with TRBD1 matching 10 bases. CDR3 length: 17 residues. Germline CDR1 and CDR2: LGHDT and YNNKEL (reference sequence). V lost 0 bases and J lost 7; bases outside the gene matches: 6. The CDR3 protein is CASSQEGTGDTNSPLHF. The DNA of the CDR3 is TGTGCCAGCAGCCAAGAGGGGACAGGGGACACCAATTCACCCCTCCACTTT.

This clone was observed once. V is TRBV9 and J is TRBJ2-6; tentatively, D is TRBD2 (5 bases). CDR1 is SGDLS and CDR2 is YYNGEE in the germline V gene. This CDR3 comprises 16 residues. With 1 base removed from V and 0 bases from J, the gap between germline ends came to 8 bases. Written as DNA, the CDR3 is TGTGCCAGCAGCGTACAACGGGACTCTGGGGCCAACGTCCTGACTTTC. It is translated as CASSVQRDSGANVLTF. Supplemented by reference TRBV9 and TRBJ2-6, the full variable domain reads DSGVTQTPKHLITATGQRVTLRCSPRSGDLSVYWYQQSLDQGLQFLIQYYNGEERAKGNILERFSAQQFPDLHSELNLSSLELGDSALYFCASSVQRDSGANVLTFGAGSRLTVL.

This clone showed up just once. V is TRBV7-8 and J is TRBJ1-1; TRBD1 aligns across 9 bases. Per germline, CDR1 SGHVS and CDR2 FQNEAQ. The CDR3 has 16 residues. V gave up 4 bases and J gave up 3 bases; unmatched junction bases: 9. The CDR3 here is CASSSKYRGRDTEAFF. CDR3 DNA: TGTGCCAGCAGCTCGAAATACAGGGGGCGCGACACTGAAGCTTTCTTT.

The V call is TRBV12-3 or TRBV12-4, the J call TRBJ2-3; D gene uncertain. V shed 5 bases and J shed 5 bases, with 5 bases lying between them. This CDR3 has 11 residues. The CDR3 DNA follows: TGTGCCAGCAGTAGAGGAGATACGCAGTATTTT. Amino acid sequence: CASSRGDTQYF.

On this clone: Sequence at one end of the junction differs from germline and may be a read error. The chain joins TRBV4-1 to TRBJ2-4; D is undetermined. Germline CDR1 MGHRA, CDR2 YSYEKL. This CDR3 spans 14 amino acids. In DNA, the CDR3 is TGCGCCAGCAGTCAAGCCCCAATAGAAAACATTCAGTACTTC. This translates into CASSQAPIENIQYF.

The CDR3 reads CASNTGERYYGYTF. The CDR3 DNA reads as TGTGCCAGTAATACAGGGGAGCGGTACTATGGCTACACCTTC. The chain uses TRBV19 and TRBJ1-2, with 7 bases fitting TRBD1. V shed 7 bases and J 3 bases; nucleotides not matched to a gene: 8. Per germline, CDR1 LNHDA and CDR2 SQIVND (reference sequence). The CDR3 has 14 residues.

The V and J genes are TRBV7-9 and TRBJ2-2; D is unresolved. CDR3 length: 14 residues. Germline CDR1 reads SEHNR; CDR2 reads FQNEAQ (reference sequence). V was pared by 5 bases and J by 0 bases, with 7 bases between. In nucleotides, the CDR3 is TGTGCCAGCAGCCTCGGGTCGAACACCGGGGAGCTGTTTTTT. Protein product: CASSLGSNTGELFF.

The chain links TRBV5-4 to TRBJ2-7; D gene unclear. Germline V gene sequence: CDR1 SGHNT, CDR2 YYREEE (reference sequence). Trimming removed 1 base from V and 3 bases from J, with 11 bases in between. The CDR3 sequence is 14 residues long. In nucleotides, the CDR3 is TGTGCCAGCAGCTTGCCGGGTGCCCACTACGAGCAGTACTTC. This sequence encodes CASSLPGAHYEQYF.

The chain is built from TRBV3-1 (or the pseudogene TRBV3-2) and TRBJ2-5; TRBD2 matches at 9 bases. CDR1 is LGHDT, CDR2 YNNKEL, per germline (reference sequence). V lost 5 bases to trimming and J lost 4 bases; unmatched junction nucleotides: 8. This CDR3 region has 15 residues. CDR3 DNA: TGTGCCAGCAGCACCTTGGCGGGGGGGGGAGAGACCCAGTACTTC. This translates into CASSTLAGGGETQYF.

The chain uses TRBV5-6 and TRBJ2-7; the match to TRBD2 covers 9 bases. V was pared by 4 bases and J by 3 bases, with 14 bases of the junction left unmatched. CDR1 SGHDT and CDR2 YYEEEE come from the germline V gene. The CDR3 is 17 residues long. CDR3 sequence: CASSPRLAGYTSYEQYF. The CDR3 coding sequence is TGTGCCAGCAGCCCCCGGCTAGCGGGATACACCAGCTACGAGCAGTACTTC. The entire variable domain, with the rest obtained from reference TRBV5-6 and TRBJ2-7, is as follows: DAGVTQSPTHLIKTRGQQVTLRCSPKSGHDTVSWYQQALGQGPQFIFQYYEEEERQRGNFPDRFSGHQFPNYSSELNVNALLLGDSALYLCASSPRLAGYTSYEQYFGPGTRLTVT.

This chain joins TRBV6-6 and TRBJ2-7; possible D gene TRBD1, 5 bases. Germline V gives CDR1 MNHNY, CDR2 SVGAGI (reference sequence). CDR3 length: 15 residues. The V and J ends lost 2 bases and 6 bases respectively, with 17 bases between them. The CDR3, as DNA: TGTGCCAGCAGTTACGAGGTCAGGGTAAGGGGCGAGCAGTACTTC. This sequence encodes CASSYEVRVRGEQYF.

The V call is TRBV5-4, the J call TRBJ2-7; D gene ambiguous. Germline V gene lookup returns CDR1 SGHNT and CDR2 YYREEE (reference sequence). The ends were cut back, 6 bases at V and 0 bases at J, with 10 bases in the middle. The CDR3 length is 13 residues. CDR3 residues: CASTTEDSYEQYF. The CDR3 DNA reads TGTGCCAGCACGACTGAGGACTCCTACGAGCAGTACTTC.

The CDR3 is CASSQGVLGAGETQYF. CDR3 DNA: TGTGCCAGCAGCCAAGGGGTACTGGGGGCTGGGGAGACCCAGTACTTC. The chain combines TRBV14 with TRBJ2-5; tentatively, D is TRBD1 (6 bases). This CDR3 contains 16 residues. The V and J ends lost 1 base and 5 bases respectively, with 17 bases between them. Germline CDR1 and CDR2: SGHDN and FVKESK. The full variable domain, in which reference TRBV14 and TRBJ2-5 provide the parts outside the CDR3, is EAGVTQFPSHSVIEKGQTVTLRCDPISGHDNLYWYRRVMGKEIKFLLHFVKESKQDESGMPNNRFLAERTGGTYSTLKVQPAELEDSGVYFCASSQGVLGAGETQYFGPGTRLLVL.

V usage is TRBV7-9 and J usage is TRBJ2-7; 9 bases line up with TRBD1. The CDR3 runs to 13 residues. The V gene's germline CDR1 is SEHNR and CDR2 FQNEAQ (reference sequence). Losses at the gene ends were 5 bases for V and 2 bases for J; bases not matched to a gene: 1. The CDR3 DNA follows: TGTGCCAGCAGCGACAGGGGGGCCTACGAGCAGTACTTC. Its translation is CASSDRGAYEQYF.

This sequence joins TRBV27 and TRBJ2-1; 9 bases are shared with TRBD1. From germline, CDR1 is MNHEY and CDR2 SMNVEV (reference sequence). CDR3 length equals 14 residues. Losses at the gene ends were 2 bases for V and 8 bases for J; bases not matched to a gene: 4. The CDR3 here is CASSLGTGNYEQFF. Here the CDR3 DNA reads TGTGCCAGCAGTTTAGGGACAGGGAACTATGAGCAGTTCTTC.

V gene TRBV6-4 combines with J gene TRBJ1-1; 8 nucleotides agree with TRBD1. V gave up 5 bases and J gave up 4 bases; unmatched junction bases: 3. CDR1 MRHNA and CDR2 SNTAGT come from the germline V gene. The CDR3 totals 13 residues. The CDR3 bases are TGTGCCAGCAGTTGGACAGGGAGCACTGAAGCTTTCTTT. Encoded protein: CASSWTGSTEAFF.

The chain links TRBV9 to TRBJ2-7; D is undetermined. The germline CDR1 and CDR2 sequences are SGDLS and YYNGEE. Trimming left V 4 bases short and J 2 bases short, with 13 bases between. The CDR3 totals 14 residues. CDR3 amino acids: CASSPRVSTYEQYF. Here the CDR3 DNA reads TGTGCCAGCAGCCCCCGGGTCTCTACCTACGAGCAGTACTTC.

The CDR3 sequence: CAITSDAGGYTF. Written as DNA, the CDR3 is TGTGCCATCACCTCGGACGCGGGGGGCTACACCTTC. J is TRBJ1-2 and V is TRBV10-3; D gene unclear. The V and J ends lost 7 bases and 8 bases respectively, with 14 bases between them. Per germline, CDR1 ENHRY and CDR2 SYGVKD. CDR3 size: 12 residues.

The V and J genes are TRBV6-6 and TRBJ2-7, with TRBD2 identical over 10 bases. The CDR3 consists of 13 residues. After removal of 4 bases from V and 3 bases from J, the junction contained 0 bases not matched to a gene. CDR1 and CDR2 from the germline V gene are MNHNY and SVGAGI (reference sequence). CDR3 region: CASSSSGSYEQYF. DNA of the CDR3: TGTGCCAGCAGTTCTAGCGGGAGCTACGAGCAGTACTTC.

CDR3 nucleotides: TGTGCCAGTAGAACAGGAGGGTATGAAAAACTGTTTTTT. It yields the protein CASRTGGYEKLFF. This rearrangement joins TRBV28 to TRBJ1-4; possibly TRBD1 for D (5 bases). The CDR3 spans 13 residues. V lost 9 bases and J 6 bases, leaving 14 bases between the germline ends. CDR1 is MDHEN, CDR2 SYDVKM, per germline.

The J gene is TRBJ2-5, the V gene TRBV9; tentatively, D is TRBD2 (5 bases). CDR1 is SGDLS, CDR2 YYNGEE, per germline. Trimming left V 2 bases short and J 0 bases short, with 11 bases between. This CDR3 region has 15 residues. CDR3 nucleotide sequence: TGTGCCAGCAGCGTCGGGATTTTGTACCAAGAGACCCAGTACTTC. It is translated as CASSVGILYQETQYF.

The chain links TRBV5-1 to TRBJ2-2; 8 positions match TRBD2. The CDR3 covers 16 residues. The trim removed 1 base at V and 1 base at J, leaving 3 bases unmatched. Germline V lookup: CDR1 SGHRS, CDR2 YFSETQ. CDR3 nucleotide sequence: TGCGCCAGCAGCTTGAGAGGGACTAGGAACACCGGGGAGCTGTTTTTT. Amino acid sequence: CASSLRGTRNTGELFF.

V usage is TRBV10-1 and J usage is TRBJ2-7; D is unresolved. The CDR3 extends over 12 amino acids. Germline V CDR1 and CDR2: WNHNN, SYGVQD (reference sequence). Trimming removed 0 bases at V and 3 bases at J, with 3 bases between. The CDR3 bases are TGCGCCAGCAGTGAGTCCCGCTACGAGCAGTACTTC. Its protein is CASSESRYEQYF.

The chain recombines TRBV21-1 with TRBJ1-1; the DNA was not used to check the table's D call, TRBD1. TRBV21-1 is given as a pseudogene. The CDR3 has 17 amino acids. Here the CDR3 reads CASSKITLETGLNEAFF. The CDR3 nucleotides read TGTGCCAGCAGCAAAATTACCCTAGAGACAGGGTTAAATGAAGCTTTCTTT.

This clone was found a few times. The rearrangement joins TRBV7-9 to TRBJ1-2; 7 positions agree with TRBD1. V gave up 1 base and J gave up 10 bases; unmatched junction bases: 12. In germline, CDR1 is SEHNR, CDR2 FQNEAQ (reference sequence). This CDR3 has 15 residues. The CDR3 DNA sequence: TGTGCCAGCAGCTTAGAATCAACAGGGGATCGGTCCTACACCTTC. It specifies CASSLESTGDRSYTF. Full variable domain (rest looked up from reference TRBV7-9 and TRBJ1-2): DTGVSQNPRHKITKRGQNVTFRCDPISEHNRLYWYRQTLGQGPEFLTYFQNEAQLEKSRLLSDRFSAERPKGSFSTLEIQRTEQGDSAMYLCASSLESTGDRSYTFGSGTRLTVV.

Comments on this clone: At one end the junction does not follow the germline gene, possibly because of a read error. V is TRBV6-6 and J is TRBJ2-7; the match to TRBD2 covers 12 bases. This CDR3 contains 13 residues. Germline V gene data show CDR1 as MNHNY and CDR2 as SVGAGI (reference sequence). The CDR3: CASSHLAGGGRGF. The CDR3 nucleotides read TGTGCCAGCAGTCATCTAGCGGGAGGGGGAAGAGGGTTC.

The rearrangement joins TRBV4-1 to TRBJ1-5; 7 nucleotides agree with TRBD1. V was pared by 1 base and J by 0 bases, with 12 bases of the junction left unmatched. Germline V gene sequence: CDR1 MGHRA, CDR2 YSYEKL. This CDR3 is built from 19 residues. DNA of the CDR3: TGCGCCAGCAGCCAAGCGGGCAGGGGGTCGCTGCTTAGCAATCAGCCCCAGCATTTT. Translating it yields CASSQAGRGSLLSNQPQHF.

The chain links TRBV5-4 to TRBJ2-2; 7 nucleotides line up with TRBD2. CDR3 length: 16 amino acids. Per the germline V gene, CDR1 is SGHNT and CDR2 is YYREEE (reference sequence). The V segment lost 1 base and the J segment 6 bases; nucleotides outside the gene matches: 9. CDR3 in amino acids: CASSLFRGSTAGELFF. CDR3 bases: TGTGCCAGCAGCTTGTTCCGCGGGAGTACGGCCGGGGAGCTGTTTTTT.